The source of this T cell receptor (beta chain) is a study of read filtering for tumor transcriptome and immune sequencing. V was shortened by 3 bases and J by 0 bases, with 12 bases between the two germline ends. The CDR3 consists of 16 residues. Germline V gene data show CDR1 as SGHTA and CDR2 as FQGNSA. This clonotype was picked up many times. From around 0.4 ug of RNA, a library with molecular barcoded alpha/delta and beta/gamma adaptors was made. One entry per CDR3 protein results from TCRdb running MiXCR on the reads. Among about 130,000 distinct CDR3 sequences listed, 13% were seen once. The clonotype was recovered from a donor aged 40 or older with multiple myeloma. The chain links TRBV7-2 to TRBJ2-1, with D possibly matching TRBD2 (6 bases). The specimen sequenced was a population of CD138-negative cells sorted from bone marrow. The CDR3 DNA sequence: TGTGCCAGCAGCTTCCAAGCGGGCTTCTCCTACAATGAGCAGTTCTTC. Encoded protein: CASSFQAGFSYNEQFF.